The rows below give T cell receptor beta chains drawn from one sample of a study of cytomegalovirus exposure and HLA in healthy donors. Clones were sequenced by immunoSEQ multiplex PCR, and TCRdb holds only the in-frame ones, with some missing. This table has tens of thousands of clones, approximately 70% appearing once. Specimen: PBMCs. The source is a woman aged 55-69 years in good health and CMV-seropositive. Each CDR3 is given without its conserved first and last residue. The order of the fields is V gene, CDR3 protein.

v_gene: TRBV7-2; CDR3aa: ASSLQGVGDEQY
v_gene: TRBV28; CDR3aa: VVGANTIY
v_gene: TRBV11-3; CDR3aa: ASSFRGSTDTQY
v_gene: TRBV4-3; CDR3aa: ASSAGPGGTQY
v_gene: TRBV7-9; CDR3aa: ASSLVLGEQSYEQY
v_gene: TRBV12-5; CDR3aa: ASGLVLGGADTQY
v_gene: TRBV7-9; CDR3aa: SSSRRQGPTTDTQY
v_gene: TRBV7-2; CDR3aa: ASSIGQVYGYT
v_gene: TRBV19; CDR3aa: ASREQGANTEAF
v_gene: TRBV5-1; CDR3aa: ASSLEGAVNTEAF
v_gene: TRBV18; CDR3aa: ASSPGNTEAF
v_gene: TRBV5-1; CDR3aa: ASVSSSLSSDTQY
v_gene: TRBV5-8; CDR3aa: ASQRLSNTEAF
v_gene: TRBV5-1; CDR3aa: ASSLADGGYEQY
v_gene: TRBV19; CDR3aa: ASSNRDRGRGFLRQNTGELF
v_gene: TRBV19; CDR3aa: ASSKGQLGYGYT
v_gene: TRBV5-6; CDR3aa: ASSPAGSSYEQY
v_gene: TRBV29-1; CDR3aa: SVELGGPHSNQPQH
v_gene: TRBV5-1; CDR3aa: ASSLDPGASNIQY
v_gene: TRBV29-1; CDR3aa: SVGGVPTEAF
v_gene: TRBV2; CDR3aa: ASSEARLTVDGYT
v_gene: TRBV7-6; CDR3aa: ASSPRQGMNTEAF
v_gene: TRBV29-1; CDR3aa: SVPGEGRYGYT
v_gene: TRBV11-2; CDR3aa: ASSSKTQY
v_gene: TRBV12-5; CDR3aa: ASGLVLISGSGDTQY
v_gene: TRBV18; CDR3aa: ASSPLGLSNQPQH
v_gene: TRBV28; CDR3aa: ASSLRGHRNTEAF
v_gene: TRBV11-2; CDR3aa: ASSQGGRGRWETQY
v_gene: TRBV18; CDR3aa: ASSYLQGLEAF
v_gene: TRBV5-1; CDR3aa: ASSRDKNYGYT
v_gene: TRBV2; CDR3aa: ASSPPTGFTEAF
v_gene: TRBV5-4; CDR3aa: ASSFPTSGGAREQY
v_gene: TRBV5-6; CDR3aa: ASRFSGGAADTQY
v_gene: TRBV6-1; CDR3aa: ASGDGNTGNGYT
v_gene: TRBV11-3; CDR3aa: ASSLEISGGADTQY
v_gene: TRBV19; CDR3aa: ASTPDSPLGNEQF
v_gene: TRBV19; CDR3aa: ASRDTRGDYEQY
v_gene: TRBV5-1; CDR3aa: ASSSGQNTGELF
v_gene: TRBV4-1; CDR3aa: ASSQEVGTANYGYT
v_gene: TRBV5-5; CDR3aa: ASSRGQGAGQPQH
v_gene: TRBV16; CDR3aa: ASYGDSTYGYT
v_gene: TRBV9; CDR3aa: ASSVAFGTSYEQY
v_gene: TRBV6-5; CDR3aa: ASRSGLAGVEQF
v_gene: TRBV2; CDR3aa: ASSGYGGYGYT
v_gene: TRBV4-2; CDR3aa: ASSLGAGQGYGYT
v_gene: TRBV18; CDR3aa: ASSPLINRDTEAF
v_gene: TRBV7-2; CDR3aa: ASSSGTGGRPLH
v_gene: TRBV19; CDR3aa: ASSRRVQETQY
v_gene: TRBV28; CDR3aa: ASSFWRLATNEKLF
v_gene: TRBV7-6; CDR3aa: ASSLRPGQAGELF
v_gene: TRBV7-8; CDR3aa: ASSLVGLLNQPQH
v_gene: TRBV10-3; CDR3aa: AISESGTAASYNEQF
v_gene: TRBV7-9; CDR3aa: ASSLSTGYNTEAF
v_gene: TRBV6-5; CDR3aa: ASRRGTGSYEQY
v_gene: TRBV21-1; CDR3aa: ASSTPQGEEVGYT
v_gene: TRBV15; CDR3aa: ATSRFQGSEKLF
v_gene: TRBV27; CDR3aa: ASSPLGGNPYEQY
v_gene: TRBV13; CDR3aa: ASSRENTEAF
v_gene: TRBV5-1; CDR3aa: ASSTGTANTEAF